This is a list of T cell receptor beta chains from one sample in a study of monozygotic twins with inflammatory bowel disease. TCRdb re-called the 5' RACE reads and shows each CDR3 protein once, DNA omitted. The data show approximately 300,000 distinct CDR3 sequences, and the top ten clones hold over 5.5%. Sequencing was carried out using blood. The receptors originated from a human donor with ulcerative colitis or Crohn's disease, or a healthy co-twin of an affected twin (not recorded which). Both conserved end residues are part of each CDR3.

cdr3_aa j_call v_call
CSARRPTGNSYEQYF TRBJ2-7 TRBV20-1
CAISYGGTSTDTQYF TRBJ2-3 TRBV10-3
CASSVGNYGYTF TRBJ1-2 TRBV9
CASSGPPGLAAYNEQFF TRBJ2-1 TRBV12-3/TRBV12-4
CSVLGRILYNEQFF TRBJ2-1 TRBV20-1
CASSGDRTSTDTQYF TRBJ2-3 TRBV6-1
CASSLALAGVADTQYF TRBJ2-3 TRBV5-1
CASSKIVTGANVLTF TRBJ2-6 TRBV19
CASRMTSGTTDEQFF TRBJ2-1 TRBV5-1
CASSYATGTGGNQPQHF TRBJ1-5 TRBV6-2/TRBV6-3
CATSKGVFETEAFF TRBJ1-1 TRBV15
CASSLASVSTNEKLFF TRBJ1-4 TRBV7-8
CSASRQSSNQPQHF TRBJ1-5 TRBV20-1
CSAGIAGGLSHRDTQYF TRBJ2-3 TRBV20-1
CASSLIRDSPNEQFF TRBJ2-1 TRBV12-3/TRBV12-4
CASSLLKNYEQYF TRBJ2-7 TRBV12-3/TRBV12-4
CSVEGKEGFNTEAFF TRBJ1-1 TRBV29-1
CASSPRGGRGYNEQFF TRBJ2-1 TRBV7-2
CSAKGGGKTQYF TRBJ2-5 TRBV29-1
CASSLESSTEAFF TRBJ1-1 TRBV5-1
CATRSLAGVYNEQFF TRBJ2-1 TRBV15
CATSSTGTGEETQYF TRBJ2-5 TRBV15
CSAPRAGAPYEQYF TRBJ2-7 TRBV20-1
CASSQDFGQPDQPQHF TRBJ1-5 TRBV4-3
CASSYFNPREGNQPQHF TRBJ1-5 TRBV6-5
CASSLRNPSSGNTIYF TRBJ1-3 TRBV7-9
CSVEDPERELGEQFF TRBJ2-1 TRBV29-1
CASRKLTGTGLYEQYF TRBJ2-7 TRBV27
CASSSSTSGGLNTGELFF TRBJ2-2 TRBV18
CASSTNRGGTEAFF TRBJ1-1 TRBV7-2
CASSLGARRNTEAFF TRBJ1-1 TRBV5-1
CASSLPLAGGAYEQYF TRBJ2-7 TRBV7-2
CAISRGSYEQYF TRBJ2-7 TRBV10-3
CASSQDGGERNEQYF TRBJ2-7 TRBV4-3
CASGERESTDTQYF TRBJ2-3 TRBV28
CASSGRAGIGETQYF TRBJ2-5 TRBV2
CATRSGAGGQSEETQYF TRBJ2-5 TRBV10-3
CASSQGLDSAYEQYF TRBJ2-7 TRBV4-3
CASSHDREETQYF TRBJ2-5 TRBV3-1
CASSRNYNEQFF TRBJ2-1 TRBV5-1
CASRQTGDTQPQHF TRBJ1-5 TRBV5-6
CASSQTGMTYNEQFF TRBJ2-1 TRBV12-3/TRBV12-4
CSAPRESLRNQPQHF TRBJ1-5 TRBV20-1
CSVWTGSNYGYTF TRBJ1-2 TRBV20-1
CASSRTTTSQYF TRBJ2-7 TRBV7-2
CASSQDSGTRGYGYTF TRBJ1-2 TRBV3-1
CATNRAGVGDTQYF TRBJ2-3 TRBV27
CASSQFGHTGELFF TRBJ2-2 TRBV3-1
CASSQDRSVRLAGESYNEQFF TRBJ2-1 TRBV4-1
CSARGLANEQFF TRBJ2-1 TRBV20-1
CASSPIGTVTDTQYF TRBJ2-3 TRBV7-2
CASSYSSGTHEQYF TRBJ2-7 TRBV6-2/TRBV6-3
CASSHRDKFSGANVLTF TRBJ2-6 TRBV3-1
CASSYSARTNAEAFF TRBJ1-1 TRBV6-2/TRBV6-3
CASSIGSIAEAFF TRBJ1-1 TRBV19
CASSLGQGATDTQYF TRBJ2-3 TRBV12-3/TRBV12-4
CASSLRQLLGKNIQYF TRBJ2-4 TRBV28
CASSQVVRGEQYF TRBJ2-7 TRBV4-3
CASSAHWVLEQYF TRBJ2-7 TRBV7-2